Here is one T cell receptor (beta chain) with its context. Its specificity is unknown. The data belong to a study of cytomegalovirus exposure and HLA in healthy donors. Study results and limitations: The study flagged about 160 TCR beta chains as cytomegalovirus-associated.

The method was immunoSEQ multiplex PCR; TCRdb's version includes in-frame clones alone and lacks a portion of them. The sample has tens of thousands of clones, over 95% seen once. CDR1 is MNHEY, CDR2 SMNVEV, per germline (reference sequence). Trimming removed 5 bases from V and 4 bases from J; junction bases left unmatched: 7. The CDR3 contains 14 residues. The sample was PBMCs. This clonotype originated in a young woman in good health and CMV-seropositive. The chain uses TRBV27 and TRBJ1-2; 7 nucleotides match TRBD1. The CDR3 DNA follows: TGTGCCAGCAGTCTCGACAGGGTAGGCTATGGCTACACCTTC. Protein sequence: CASSLDRVGYGYTF.